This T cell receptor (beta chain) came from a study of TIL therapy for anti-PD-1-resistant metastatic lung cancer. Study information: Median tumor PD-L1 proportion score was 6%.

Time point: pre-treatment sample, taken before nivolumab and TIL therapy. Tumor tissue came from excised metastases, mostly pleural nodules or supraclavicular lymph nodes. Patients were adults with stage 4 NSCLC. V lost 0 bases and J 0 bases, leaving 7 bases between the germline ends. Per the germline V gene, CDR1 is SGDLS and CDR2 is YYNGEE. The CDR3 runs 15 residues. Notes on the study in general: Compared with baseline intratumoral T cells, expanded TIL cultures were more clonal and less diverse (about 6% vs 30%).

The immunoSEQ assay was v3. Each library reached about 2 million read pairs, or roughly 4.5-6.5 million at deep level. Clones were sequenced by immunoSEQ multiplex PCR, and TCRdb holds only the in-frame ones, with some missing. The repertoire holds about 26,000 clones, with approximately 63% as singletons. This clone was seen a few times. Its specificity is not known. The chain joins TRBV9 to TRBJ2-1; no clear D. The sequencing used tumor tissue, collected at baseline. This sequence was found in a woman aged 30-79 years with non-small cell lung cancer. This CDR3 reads CASSVVAGSYNEQFF. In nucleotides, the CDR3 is TGTGCCAGCAGCGTAGTTGCTGGCTCCTACAATGAGCAGTTCTTC. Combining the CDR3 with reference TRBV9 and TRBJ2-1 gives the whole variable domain DSGVTQTPKHLITATGQRVTLRCSPRSGDLSVYWYQQSLDQGLQFLIQYYNGEERAKGNILERFSAQQFPDLHSELNLSSLELGDSALYFCASSVVAGSYNEQFFGPGTRLTVL.